The 18 T cell receptor beta chains below all came from one sample that was sequenced in a study of control samples from healthy donors and cancer patients. The data were produced by immunoSEQ multiplex PCR, yet TCRdb's version contains in-frame clones alone and is incomplete. The sample lists approximately 160,000 clones; 75% to 95% were seen once. The sample was blood. These receptors were obtained from a woman aged 40 to 50 in good health.

The rearrangement links TRBV5-1 to TRBJ2-5; maybe TRBD2 (5 bases). In germline, CDR1 is SGHRS, CDR2 YFSETQ. The V end was cut by 2 bases, the J end by 3 bases, with 11 bases between. The CDR3 extends over 14 amino acids. CDR3 DNA: TGCGCCAGCAGCTTTACTGACGGGAAAGAGACCCAGTACTTC. Encoded protein: CASSFTDGKETQYF. The full variable domain, its missing parts supplied by reference TRBV5-1 and TRBJ2-5, is KAGVTQTPRYLIKTRGQQVTLSCSPISGHRSVSWYQQTPGQGLQFLFEYFSETQRNKGNFPGRFSGRQFSNSRSEMNVSTLELGDSALYLCASSFTDGKETQYFGPGTRLLVL.

The gene calls are TRBV4-1 and TRBJ2-7; TRBD1 matches 9 bases. CDR1 is MGHRA and CDR2 is YSYEKL in the germline V gene. With 0 bases clipped from V and 4 bases from J, the junction kept 10 bases outside the gene matches. The CDR3 runs to 17 residues. As DNA, the CDR3 is TGCGCCAGCAGCCAAGATTGGGGCGGGACAGGGTTTTACGAGCAGTACTTC. Protein: CASSQDWGGTGFYEQYF.

J is TRBJ1-1 and V is TRBV9; 9 positions agree with TRBD1. This CDR3 has 17 residues. From germline, CDR1 is SGDLS and CDR2 YYNGEE. Trimming took 0 bases from V and 4 from J; bases not matched to a gene: 10. The CDR3 sequence is CASSVARDRVGSTEAFF. For the CDR3, the DNA is TGTGCCAGCAGCGTAGCTCGGGACAGGGTAGGGAGCACTGAAGCTTTCTTT.

This clone was observed a few times. Written as DNA, the CDR3 is TGTGCCAGCAGCTTGGCCACGGGGGGCGAGCAGTACTTC. Translated: CASSLATGGEQYF. The rearrangement joins TRBV5-6 to TRBJ2-7, with 7 bases lining up with TRBD2. The germline CDR1 and CDR2 sequences are SGHDT and YYEEEE. The CDR3 contains 13 residues. The junction had 3 bases not matched to a gene; V was cut back by 0 bases and J by 6 bases.

V is TRBV7-9 and J is TRBJ1-1; 9 bases are a match to TRBD1. The CDR3 runs 13 residues. Losses at the gene ends were 4 bases for V and 8 bases for J; bases not matched to a gene: 5. Looked up from germline, CDR1 is SEHNR and CDR2 is FQNEAQ (reference sequence). The DNA for the CDR3 is TGTGCCAGCAGCTCCCGGGACAGGGAAGAAGCTTTCTTT. It yields the protein CASSSRDREEAFF.

The V and J genes are TRBV21-1 and TRBJ1-1; the table's D call TRBD1 went unverified against the DNA. TRBV21-1 is assigned pseudogene status. This CDR3 is built from 14 residues. The chain's CDR3 is CASRKGVANTEAFF. CDR3 sequence (DNA): TGTGCCAGCAGAAAGGGGGTTGCGAACACTGAAGCTTTCTTT.

J is TRBJ1-5 and V is TRBV2; 10 bases align to TRBD1. Germline V gives CDR1 SNHLY, CDR2 FYNNEI. The CDR3 totals 15 residues. V shed 6 bases, J shed 6 bases, and the junction held 8 bases outside the gene matches. This chain's CDR3 is CASRESTGGTQPQHF. DNA for the CDR3: TGTGCCAGCAGGGAATCGACAGGGGGCACTCAGCCCCAGCATTTT.

The chain employs TRBV7-9 and TRBJ2-5, with D tentatively TRBD1 or TRBD2 (6 bases each). Trimming shortened V by 0 bases and J by 5 bases, and 10 bases separated the two germline ends. The CDR3 is 14 amino acids. Germline V lookup: CDR1 SEHNR, CDR2 FQNEAQ (reference sequence). The CDR3 sequence is CASSLAGGRETQYF. Here the CDR3 DNA reads TGTGCCAGCAGCTTAGCGGGGGGCCGGGAGACCCAGTACTTC. The whole variable domain, filled in from reference TRBV7-9 and TRBJ2-5, reads DTGVSQNPRHKITKRGQNVTFRCDPISEHNRLYWYRQTLGQGPEFLTYFQNEAQLEKSRLLSDRFSAERPKGSFSTLEIQRTEQGDSAMYLCASSLAGGRETQYFGPGTRLLVL.

The gene calls are TRBV5-1 and TRBJ2-7; weak D call: TRBD1 (6 bases). This CDR3 comprises 17 residues. V was pared by 3 bases and J by 0 bases, with 19 bases between. Germline CDR1 is SGHRS and CDR2 is YFSETQ. This CDR3 reads CASSYSSLGADSYEQYF. CDR3 DNA sequence: TGCGCCAGCAGCTACTCCTCCTTGGGGGCAGACTCCTACGAGCAGTACTTC.

The chain employs TRBV3-1 (or the pseudogene TRBV3-2) and TRBJ2-1; the D is unclear. Trimming removed 0 bases at V and 3 bases at J, with 9 bases between. This CDR3 contains 15 residues. Germline assignment: CDR1 LGHDT and CDR2 YNNKEL (reference sequence). The CDR3 here is CASSQETTSYNEQFF. CDR3 in DNA: TGTGCCAGCAGCCAAGAGACGACGAGCTACAATGAGCAGTTCTTC.

This rearrangement joins TRBV18 to TRBJ2-2; D is ambiguous. In germline, CDR1 is KGHSH, CDR2 LQKENI. The CDR3 loop spans 12 amino acids. The V and J ends lost 6 bases and 0 bases respectively, with 2 bases between them. CDR3 protein: CASSPNTGELFF. CDR3 DNA sequence: TGTGCCAGCTCCCCGAACACCGGGGAGCTGTTTTTT. Drawing the rest from reference TRBV18 and TRBJ2-2, the complete variable domain is NAGVMQNPRHLVRRRGQEARLRCSPMKGHSHVYWYRQLPEEGLKFMVYLQKENIIDESGMPKERFSAEFPKEGPSILRIQQVVRGDSAAYFCASSPNTGELFFGEGSRLTVL.

CDR3 sequence reads: CAIGLSPYGYTF. Written as DNA, the CDR3 is TGTGCCATCGGATTAAGTCCCTATGGCTACACCTTC. This rearrangement joins TRBV10-3 to TRBJ1-2; D gene uncertain. The CDR3 runs 12 residues. Germline V gives CDR1 ENHRY, CDR2 SYGVKD. The germline V and J ends were trimmed by 8 bases and 4 bases, with 11 bases remaining between them.

This rearrangement joins TRBV7-2 to TRBJ2-7, with D unclear. The germline CDR1 and CDR2 sequences are SGHTA and FQGNSA. The length of the CDR3 is 15 residues. The V and J ends lost 5 bases and 2 bases respectively, with 16 bases between them. CDR3 in amino acids: CASSPARSLPYEQYF. CDR3 DNA sequence: TGTGCCAGCAGCCCCGCCCGTTCCCTCCCCTACGAGCAGTACTTC. The whole variable domain, filled in from reference TRBV7-2 and TRBJ2-7, reads GAGVSQSPSNKVTEKGKDVELRCDPISGHTALYWYRQSLGQGLEFLIYFQGNSAPDKSGLPSDRFSAERTGGSVSTLTIQRTQQEDSAVYLCASSPARSLPYEQYFGPGTRLTVT.

This chain joins TRBV19 and TRBJ1-2, with TRBD1 identical over 10 bases. V dropped 5 bases and J dropped 9; count of bases not matched to a gene: 6. The CDR3 length is 13 residues. CDR1 is LNHDA and CDR2 is SQIVND in the germline V gene (reference sequence). Written as DNA, the CDR3 is TGTGCCAGTAGTCTGGGACAGGGGTCGAGCTACACCTTC. Its translation: CASSLGQGSSYTF. Full variable domain (remainder filled in from reference TRBV19 and TRBJ1-2): DGGITQSPKYLFRKEGQNVTLSCEQNLNHDAMYWYRQDPGQGLRLIYYSQIVNDFQKGDIAEGYSVSREKKESFPLTVTSAQKNPTAFYLCASSLGQGSSYTFGSGTRLTVV.

The rearrangement uses TRBV11-2 and TRBJ1-2; 9 bases fit TRBD1. The CDR3 has 15 residues. Germline trimming cut 5 bases from V and 5 bases from J; bases unmatched to any gene: 9. Germline CDR1 is SGHAT and CDR2 is FQNNGV. This CDR3 is CASSPQTGGEYGYTF. Here the CDR3 DNA reads TGTGCCAGCAGCCCGCAGACAGGGGGGGAATATGGCTACACCTTC.

This rearrangement joins TRBV19 to TRBJ1-5; D is unresolved. CDR1 and CDR2 from the germline V gene are LNHDA and SQIVND (reference sequence). Trimming took off 1 base at V and 0 bases at J, with 10 bases between the two ends. The CDR3 loop spans 16 amino acids. Here the CDR3 DNA reads TGTGCCAGTAGTATAGTTGGCAGCCGTAGCAATCAGCCCCAGCATTTT. This gives the protein CASSIVGSRSNQPQHF.

The rearrangement links TRBV28 to TRBJ2-2; the D gene is possibly TRBD2 (5 bases). The V end was cut by 7 bases, the J end by 5 bases, with 14 bases between. Germline V lookup: CDR1 MDHEN, CDR2 SYDVKM. This CDR3 spans 14 amino acids. In nucleotides, the CDR3 is TGTGCCAGCATAGAGTCTAGCCGGACCGGGGAGCTGTTTTTT. This translates into CASIESSRTGELFF.

In the case of this clone: The junction shows a germline mismatch at one end, possibly a read error. V gene TRBV18 combines with J gene TRBJ1-3; 11 bases match TRBD1. Per germline, CDR1 KGHSH and CDR2 LQKENI. The CDR3 sequence is 16 residues long. The CDR3 region has the DNA TGTGCCAGCACACCCCTCTCGGACAGGGGGCGAGACACCATATATTTT. Protein: CASTPLSDRGRDTIYF. Based on the CDR3 plus reference TRBV18 and TRBJ1-3, the full variable domain is NAGVMQNPRHLVRRRGQEARLRCSPMKGHSHVYWYRQLPEEGLKFMVYLQKENIIDESGMPKERFSAEFPKEGPSILRIQQVVRGDSAAYFCASTPLSDRGRDTIYFGEGSWLTVV.